The rows below give T cell receptor beta chains drawn from one sample of a study of human T cells and chemical hapten exposure. TCRdb re-called the RACE reads with MiXCR, one entry per CDR3 protein. The table includes under 130,000 distinct CDR3 sequences, under 35% detected once. The sample consisted of whole blood, taken in connection with sensitization to the hapten diphenylcyclopropenone (DPC). The source is a man aged 40-49 years with alopecia areata. Some clones in this sample may be carry-over from other donors' samples. The CDR3 runs from the conserved cysteine through the conserved F or W. Each record gives: clone size, V gene, CDR3 length, D gene, J gene, CDR3 DNA, CDR3 protein. A D gene is named only where the DNA matches it firmly. Size tells how often a clone was seen (once, few, many) or the class of an expanded clone, and some rows leave it out.

size: NA
V: TRBV29-1
length: 14
D: NA
J: TRBJ2-2
DNA: TGCAGCGTTGCCCTCAGAATGAACACCGGGGAGCTGTTTTTT
CDR3: CSVALRMNTGELFF

size: NA
V: TRBV4-2
length: 14
D: TRBD1
J: TRBJ2-3
DNA: TGTGCCAGCCAGGGACAGACCCACACAGATACGCAGTATTTT
CDR3: CASQGQTHTDTQYF

size: few
V: TRBV18
length: 13
D: NA
J: TRBJ2-5
DNA: TGTGCCAGCTCACCACGTATCCAGGAGACCCAGTACTTC
CDR3: CASSPRIQETQYF

size: few
V: TRBV20-1
length: 13
D: NA
J: TRBJ2-4
DNA: TGCAGTTTTAAGGGAGTAGCCAAAAACATTCAGTACTTC
CDR3: CSFKGVAKNIQYF

size: NA
V: TRBV27
length: 14
D: NA
J: TRBJ1-1
DNA: TGTGCCAGCAGTCTAGGGACGGCTGGACCTGAAGCTTTCTTT
CDR3: CASSLGTAGPEAFF

size: NA
V: TRBV24-1
length: 16
D: TRBD1
J: TRBJ2-1
DNA: TGTGCCACCAGTGATTTGCAGGGGGCCTCCTACAATGAGCAGTTCTTC
CDR3: CATSDLQGASYNEQFF

size: NA
V: TRBV9
length: 18
D: NA
J: TRBJ1-2
DNA: TGTGCCAGCAGCGTAGCCCTACAGGGACGCGACAGAAATTATGGCTACACCTTC
CDR3: CASSVALQGRDRNYGYTF

size: NA
V: TRBV14
length: 14
D: NA
J: TRBJ1-1
DNA: TGTGCCAGCAGCCGGCAGTTTGTGAACACTGAAGCTTTCTTT
CDR3: CASSRQFVNTEAFF

size: few
V: TRBV20-1
length: 12
D: NA
J: TRBJ2-3
DNA: TGCAGTGCTAGAGTGGAGAGGCATACGCAGTATTTT
CDR3: CSARVERHTQYF

size: few
V: TRBV9
length: 17
D: TRBD2
J: TRBJ2-1
DNA: TGTGCCAGCAGCGGCAGAACCGGACTAGCGGGAATCAATGAGCAGTTCTTC
CDR3: CASSGRTGLAGINEQFF

size: NA
V: TRBV24-1
length: 13
D: TRBD1
J: TRBJ1-1
DNA: TGTGCCACCATGGGACAGGCGACCACTGAAGCTTTCTTT
CDR3: CATMGQATTEAFF

size: NA
V: TRBV29-1
length: 13
D: TRBD2
J: TRBJ2-1
DNA: TGCAGCGTTAAAGGCGGGAGTGGTAATGAGCAGTTCTTC
CDR3: CSVKGGSGNEQFF

size: NA
V: TRBV15
length: 15
D: NA
J: TRBJ2-3
DNA: TGTGCCACCAGCAGCGACGACCTCAACACAGATACGCAGTATTTT
CDR3: CATSSDDLNTDTQYF

size: NA
V: TRBV25-1
length: 15
D: NA
J: TRBJ2-3
DNA: TGTGCCAGCAGTGAATCGGACAGCTCCACAGATACGCAGTATTTT
CDR3: CASSESDSSTDTQYF

size: once
V: TRBV29-1
length: 12
D: TRBD1
J: TRBJ1-2
DNA: TGCAGCGTCTGGACAGGGGCGGATGGCTACACCTTC
CDR3: CSVWTGADGYTF

size: few
V: TRBV7-2
length: 15
D: TRBD1
J: TRBJ2-3
DNA: TGTGCCAGCAGTTACGCCGGGACAGGGTCGGATACGCAGTATTTT
CDR3: CASSYAGTGSDTQYF

size: few
V: TRBV7-2
length: 14
D: NA
J: TRBJ1-3
DNA: TGTGCCAGCAGTCTGTGGGGGCCAGGAAACACCATATATTTT
CDR3: CASSLWGPGNTIYF

size: NA
V: TRBV4-1
length: 15
D: TRBD2
J: TRBJ2-1
DNA: TGCGCCAGCAGCCAAGATTTAGCGGGAGTCCCTGAGCAGTTCTTC
CDR3: CASSQDLAGVPEQFF

size: NA
V: TRBV24-1
length: 16
D: TRBD2
J: TRBJ2-2
DNA: TGTGCCACCAGTGGAGTAGCGGGAGCGTGGGTCGGGGAGCTGTTTTTT
CDR3: CATSGVAGAWVGELFF

size: NA
V: TRBV9
length: 16
D: NA
J: TRBJ2-5
DNA: TGTGCCAGCAGCGTAGCTGACGGGCTTATCCAAGAGACCCAGTACTTC
CDR3: CASSVADGLIQETQYF

size: NA
V: TRBV24-1
length: 14
D: TRBD1
J: TRBJ2-1
DNA: TGTGCCACCAGTGATACCAGGGGGCTAAATGAGCAGTTCTTC
CDR3: CATSDTRGLNEQFF

size: few
V: TRBV27
length: 13
D: NA
J: TRBJ1-1
DNA: TGTGCCAGCAGTGCACAGGGCAGGACTGAAGCTTTCTTT
CDR3: CASSAQGRTEAFF

size: many
V: TRBV7-2
length: 14
D: NA
J: TRBJ2-3
DNA: TGTGCCAGCAGCTTAGCGGGAGGTAGAGATACGCAGTATTTT
CDR3: CASSLAGGRDTQYF

size: NA
V: TRBV19
length: 14
D: TRBD1
J: TRBJ2-1
DNA: TGTGCCACTACGCCGACAGGGGGGATGTGGGAGCAGTTCTTC
CDR3: CATTPTGGMWEQFF

size: NA
V: TRBV11-2
length: 17
D: TRBD2
J: TRBJ2-2
DNA: TGTGCCAGCAGCTTAAGTTTCGGGAGGGGGAACACCGGGGAGCTGTTTTTT
CDR3: CASSLSFGRGNTGELFF

size: few
V: TRBV6-6
length: 15
D: TRBD1
J: TRBJ1-5
DNA: TGTGCCAGCAGGACTCCAGGGGGCAACGGTCAGCCCCAGCATTTT
CDR3: CASRTPGGNGQPQHF

size: NA
V: TRBV3-1
length: 17
D: NA
J: TRBJ1-6
DNA: TGTGCCAGCAGCCCGTACAGGGTCAGGTCCTATAATTCACCCCTCCACTTT
CDR3: CASSPYRVRSYNSPLHF

size: few
V: TRBV5-6
length: 14
D: NA
J: TRBJ2-5
DNA: TGTGCCAGCAGCTTGGCCCTGTCCCAAGAGACCCAGTACTTC
CDR3: CASSLALSQETQYF

size: NA
V: TRBV27
length: 14
D: NA
J: TRBJ1-1
DNA: TGTGCCAGCAGTTTACGACGGGCGAACACTGAAGCTTTCTTT
CDR3: CASSLRRANTEAFF

size: NA
V: TRBV9
length: 14
D: NA
J: TRBJ2-5
DNA: TGTGCCAGCAGCATCGGGGGCGCTTATGAGACCCAGTACTTC
CDR3: CASSIGGAYETQYF

size: NA
V: TRBV5-1
length: 14
D: TRBD2
J: TRBJ2-1
DNA: TGCGCCAGCAGTATTCTAGCGGGAGCCAATGAGCAGTTCTTC
CDR3: CASSILAGANEQFF

size: NA
V: TRBV18
length: 19
D: TRBD1
J: TRBJ2-2
DNA: TGTGCCAGCTCACCACCGGGACAGGGGGCAAGTCGTAACACCGGGGAGCTGTTTTTT
CDR3: CASSPPGQGASRNTGELFF

size: few
V: TRBV10-3
length: 18
D: TRBD2
J: TRBJ2-1
DNA: TGTGCCACCCGGAGGGCGCTAGCGGGACCAGAGGGGGTCGATGAGCAGTTCTTC
CDR3: CATRRALAGPEGVDEQFF

size: NA
V: TRBV6-6
length: 17
D: TRBD2
J: TRBJ2-3
DNA: TGTGCCAGCAGCCTCGGGATAGCGGGGCTCTCCTCTGATACGCAGTATTTT
CDR3: CASSLGIAGLSSDTQYF

size: few
V: TRBV29-1
length: 14
D: TRBD1
J: TRBJ2-1
DNA: TGCAGCGTTTACCCGGGACAGGGGTACAATGAGCAGTTCTTC
CDR3: CSVYPGQGYNEQFF

size: few
V: TRBV2
length: 15
D: TRBD2
J: TRBJ2-1
DNA: TGTGCCAGCACCCCGGCGGCACTAGCGGTGGATGAGCAGTTCTTC
CDR3: CASTPAALAVDEQFF

size: NA
V: TRBV11-2
length: 17
D: NA
J: TRBJ2-1
DNA: TGTGCCAGCAGCTTAGCCCCGGCTGGTCGCTCCTACAATGAGCAGTTCTTC
CDR3: CASSLAPAGRSYNEQFF

size: NA
V: TRBV7-6
length: 18
D: TRBD1
J: TRBJ1-6
DNA: TGTGCCAGCAGCCCATATCGACAGGGGTTGGCGGATAATTCACCCCTCCACTTT
CDR3: CASSPYRQGLADNSPLHF

size: once
V: TRBV4-1
length: 16
D: NA
J: TRBJ1-4
DNA: TGCGCCAGCAGCCAAGTTAGGAGGATTCCTAATGAAAAACTGTTTTTT
CDR3: CASSQVRRIPNEKLFF

size: NA
V: TRBV4-3
length: 19
D: NA
J: TRBJ1-1
DNA: TGCGCCAGCAGCCAAGATACGGGCGCAGGGGCCTCTATGAACACTGAAGCTTTCTTT
CDR3: CASSQDTGAGASMNTEAFF

size: NA
V: TRBV24-1
length: 18
D: NA
J: TRBJ2-1
DNA: TGTGCCACCAGTGATCCAACCGGCCCAGGGGTGGGATACAATGAGCAGTTCTTC
CDR3: CATSDPTGPGVGYNEQFF

size: few
V: TRBV6-5
length: 13
D: TRBD1
J: TRBJ1-6
DNA: TGTGCCAGCAGTGACAGGGGGCGATCACCCCTCCACTTT
CDR3: CASSDRGRSPLHF

size: NA
V: TRBV12-3/TRBV12-4
length: 14
D: NA
J: TRBJ2-3
DNA: TGTGCCAGCAGTCCATCTACCGGCACAGATACGCAGTATTTT
CDR3: CASSPSTGTDTQYF

size: NA
V: TRBV7-2
length: 13
D: TRBD1
J: TRBJ1-2
DNA: TGTGCCAGCAGCCCCGACAGGGGTTATGGCTACACCTTC
CDR3: CASSPDRGYGYTF

size: NA
V: TRBV28
length: 14
D: NA
J: TRBJ1-4
DNA: TGTGCCAGCAGTTTAAGGGGCTTGAAGGAAAAACTGTTTTTT
CDR3: CASSLRGLKEKLFF

size: NA
V: TRBV20-1
length: 15
D: NA
J: TRBJ2-6
DNA: TGCAGTGCTAGAAACAGGGCATCTGGGGCCAACGTCCTGACTTTC
CDR3: CSARNRASGANVLTF

size: few
V: TRBV6-5
length: 15
D: NA
J: TRBJ2-3
DNA: TGTGCCAGCAGTTCCGGGACAACTAGCACAGATACGCAGTATTTT
CDR3: CASSSGTTSTDTQYF

size: NA
V: TRBV4-1
length: 14
D: NA
J: TRBJ2-2
DNA: TGCGCCAGCAGCCAAGATCCGTGGTCCGGGGAGCTGTTTTTT
CDR3: CASSQDPWSGELFF